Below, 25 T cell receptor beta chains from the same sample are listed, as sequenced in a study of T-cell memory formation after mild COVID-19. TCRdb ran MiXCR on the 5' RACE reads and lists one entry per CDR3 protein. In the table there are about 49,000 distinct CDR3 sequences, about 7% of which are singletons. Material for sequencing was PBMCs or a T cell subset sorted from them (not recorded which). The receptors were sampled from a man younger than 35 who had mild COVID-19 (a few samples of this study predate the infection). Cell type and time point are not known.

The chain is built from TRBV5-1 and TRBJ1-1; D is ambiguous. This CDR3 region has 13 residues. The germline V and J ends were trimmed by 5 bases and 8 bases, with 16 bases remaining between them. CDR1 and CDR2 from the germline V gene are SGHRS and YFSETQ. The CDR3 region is CASRVTYNGEAFF. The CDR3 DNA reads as TGCGCCAGCAGGGTGACGTATAACGGAGAAGCTTTCTTT.

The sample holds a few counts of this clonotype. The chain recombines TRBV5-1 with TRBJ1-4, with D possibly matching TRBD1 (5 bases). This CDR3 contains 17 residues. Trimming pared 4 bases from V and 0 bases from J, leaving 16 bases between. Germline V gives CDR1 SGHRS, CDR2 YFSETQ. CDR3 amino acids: CASSLPRGPATNEKLFF. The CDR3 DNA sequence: TGCGCCAGCAGCCTCCCTCGGGGACCTGCAACTAATGAAAAACTGTTTTTT.

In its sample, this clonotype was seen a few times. This CDR3 is CASSDGTSGTYNEQFF. The DNA for the CDR3 is TGTGCCAGCAGCGACGGGACTAGCGGGACGTACAATGAGCAGTTCTTC. The chain is built from TRBV7-9 and TRBJ2-1; 13 bases fit TRBD2. Germline values: CDR1 SEHNR, CDR2 FQNEAQ (reference sequence). Losses at the gene ends were 5 bases for V and 4 bases for J; bases not matched to a gene: 5. CDR3 length: 16 residues.

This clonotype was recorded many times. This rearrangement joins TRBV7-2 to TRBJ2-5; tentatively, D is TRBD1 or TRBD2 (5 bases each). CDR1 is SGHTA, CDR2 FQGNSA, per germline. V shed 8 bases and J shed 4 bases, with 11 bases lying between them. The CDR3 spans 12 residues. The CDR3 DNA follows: TGTGCCAGCCAAGAGGGGCCAGAGACCCAGTACTTC. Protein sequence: CASQEGPETQYF.

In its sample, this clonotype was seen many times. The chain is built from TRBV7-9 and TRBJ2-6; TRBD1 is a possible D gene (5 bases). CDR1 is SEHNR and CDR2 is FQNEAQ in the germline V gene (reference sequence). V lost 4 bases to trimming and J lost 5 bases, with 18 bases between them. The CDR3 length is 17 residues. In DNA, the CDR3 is TGTGCCAGCAGCTCCTTGGATAGGCAGGGTAGGGCCAACGTCCTGACTTTC. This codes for CASSSLDRQGRANVLTF.

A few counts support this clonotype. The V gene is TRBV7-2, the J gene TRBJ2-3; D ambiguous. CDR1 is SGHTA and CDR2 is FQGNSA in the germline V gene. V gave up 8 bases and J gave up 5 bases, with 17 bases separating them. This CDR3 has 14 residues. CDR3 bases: TGTGCCAGCCAGTCCCAATCAAAGGGAGATACGCAGTATTTT. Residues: CASQSQSKGDTQYF. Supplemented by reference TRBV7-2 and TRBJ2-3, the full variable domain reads GAGVSQSPSNKVTEKGKDVELRCDPISGHTALYWYRQSLGQGLEFLIYFQGNSAPDKSGLPSDRFSAERTGGSVSTLTIQRTQQEDSAVYLCASQSQSKGDTQYFGPGTRLTVL.

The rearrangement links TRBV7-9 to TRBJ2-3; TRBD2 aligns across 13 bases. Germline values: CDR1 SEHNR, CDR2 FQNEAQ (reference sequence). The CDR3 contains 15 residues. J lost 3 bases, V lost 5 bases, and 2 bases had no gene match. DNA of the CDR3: TGTGCCAGCAGCCTGGGACTAGCGGGGACAGATACGCAGTATTTT. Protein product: CASSLGLAGTDTQYF.

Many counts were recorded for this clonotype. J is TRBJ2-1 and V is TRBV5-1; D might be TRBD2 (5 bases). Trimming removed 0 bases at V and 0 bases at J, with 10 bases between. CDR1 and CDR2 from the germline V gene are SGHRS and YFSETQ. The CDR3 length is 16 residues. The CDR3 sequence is CASSLGQRLSYNEQFF. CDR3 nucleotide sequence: TGCGCCAGCAGCTTGGGGCAGCGGCTCTCCTACAATGAGCAGTTCTTC.

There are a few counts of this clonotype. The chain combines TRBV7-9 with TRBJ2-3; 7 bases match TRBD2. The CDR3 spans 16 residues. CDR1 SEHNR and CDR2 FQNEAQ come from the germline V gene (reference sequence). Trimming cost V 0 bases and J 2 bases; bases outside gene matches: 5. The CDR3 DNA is TGTGCCAGCAGCTTAGCGGCGGGAGCGAACACAGATACGCAGTATTTT. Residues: CASSLAAGANTDTQYF.

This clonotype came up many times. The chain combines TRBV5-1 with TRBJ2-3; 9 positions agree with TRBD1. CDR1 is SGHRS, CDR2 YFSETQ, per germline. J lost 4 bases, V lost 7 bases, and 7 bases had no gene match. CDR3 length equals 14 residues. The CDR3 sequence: CASRDRAIADTQYF. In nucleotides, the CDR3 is TGCGCCAGCCGGGACAGGGCTATCGCAGATACGCAGTATTTT.

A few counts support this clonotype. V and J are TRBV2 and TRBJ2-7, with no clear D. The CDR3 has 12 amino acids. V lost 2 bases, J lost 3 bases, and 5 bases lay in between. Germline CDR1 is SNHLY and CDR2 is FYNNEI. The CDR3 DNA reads TGTGCCAGCAGTGAATCGGGCTACGAGCAGTACGTC. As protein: CASSESGYEQYV.

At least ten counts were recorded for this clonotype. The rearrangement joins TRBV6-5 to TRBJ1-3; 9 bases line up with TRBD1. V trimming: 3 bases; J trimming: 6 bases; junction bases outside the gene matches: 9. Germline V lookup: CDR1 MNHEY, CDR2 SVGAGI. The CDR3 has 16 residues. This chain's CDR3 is CASSYSGTGRVNTIYF. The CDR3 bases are TGTGCCAGCAGTTATTCGGGGACAGGGAGGGTAAACACCATATATTTT.

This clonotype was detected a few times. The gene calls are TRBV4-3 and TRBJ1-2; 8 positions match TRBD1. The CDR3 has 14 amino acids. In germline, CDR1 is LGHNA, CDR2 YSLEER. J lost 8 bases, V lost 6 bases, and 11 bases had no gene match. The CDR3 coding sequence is TGCGCCAGCAGACAGGGGGGCGCCTTATCCGGCTACACCTTC. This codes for CASRQGGALSGYTF.

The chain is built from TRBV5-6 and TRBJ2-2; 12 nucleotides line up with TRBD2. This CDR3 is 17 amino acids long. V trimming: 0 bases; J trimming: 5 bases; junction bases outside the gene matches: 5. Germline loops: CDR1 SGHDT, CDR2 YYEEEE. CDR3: CASSLVTSGGKTGELFF. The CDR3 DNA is TGTGCCAGCAGCTTGGTGACTAGCGGGGGAAAGACCGGGGAGCTGTTTTTT.

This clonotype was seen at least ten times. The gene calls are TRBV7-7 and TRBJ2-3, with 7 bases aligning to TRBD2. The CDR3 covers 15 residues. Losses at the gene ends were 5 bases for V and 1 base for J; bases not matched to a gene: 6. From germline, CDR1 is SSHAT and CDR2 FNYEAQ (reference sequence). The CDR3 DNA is TGTGCCAGCAGCCAAGGCGGGGGAGGCACAGATACGCAGTATTTT. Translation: CASSQGGGGTDTQYF.

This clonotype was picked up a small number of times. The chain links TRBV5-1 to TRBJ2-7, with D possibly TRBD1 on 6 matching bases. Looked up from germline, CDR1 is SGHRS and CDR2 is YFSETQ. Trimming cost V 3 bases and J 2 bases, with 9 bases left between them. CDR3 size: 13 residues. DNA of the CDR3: TGCGCCAGCAGCTCACAGGGCACCTACGAGCAGTACTTC. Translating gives CASSSQGTYEQYF.

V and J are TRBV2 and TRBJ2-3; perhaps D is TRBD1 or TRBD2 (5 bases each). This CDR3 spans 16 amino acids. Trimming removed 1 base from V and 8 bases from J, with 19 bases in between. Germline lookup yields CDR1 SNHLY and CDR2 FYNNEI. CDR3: CASSEERGANGGTQYF. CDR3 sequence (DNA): TGTGCCAGCAGTGAAGAAAGAGGGGCCAATGGGGGTACGCAGTATTTT.

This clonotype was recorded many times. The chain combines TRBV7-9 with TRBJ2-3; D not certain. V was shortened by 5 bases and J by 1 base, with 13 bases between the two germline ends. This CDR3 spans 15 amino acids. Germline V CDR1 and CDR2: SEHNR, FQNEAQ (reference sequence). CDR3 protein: CASSRTLGGTDTQYF. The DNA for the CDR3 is TGTGCCAGCAGCCGTACACTGGGTGGCACAGATACGCAGTATTTT.

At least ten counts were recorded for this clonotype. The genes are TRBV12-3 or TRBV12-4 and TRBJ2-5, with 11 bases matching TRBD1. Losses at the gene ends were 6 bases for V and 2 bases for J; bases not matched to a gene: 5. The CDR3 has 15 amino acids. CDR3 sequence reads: CASSTGQGAQETQYF. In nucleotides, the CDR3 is TGTGCCAGCAGCACCGGACAGGGGGCGCAAGAGACCCAGTACTTC.

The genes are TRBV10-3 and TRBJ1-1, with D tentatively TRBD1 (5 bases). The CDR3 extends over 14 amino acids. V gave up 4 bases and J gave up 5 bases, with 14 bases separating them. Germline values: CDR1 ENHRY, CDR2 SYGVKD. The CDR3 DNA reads TGTGCCATCAGTGGAGGGGAGGGTTGGACTGAAGCTTTCTTT. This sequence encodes CAISGGEGWTEAFF.

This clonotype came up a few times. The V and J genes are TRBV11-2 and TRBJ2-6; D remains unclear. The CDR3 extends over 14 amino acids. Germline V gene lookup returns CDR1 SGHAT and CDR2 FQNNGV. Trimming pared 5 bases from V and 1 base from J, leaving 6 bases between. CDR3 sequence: CASSATSGANVLTF. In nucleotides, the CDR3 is TGTGCCAGCAGCGCAACATCTGGGGCCAACGTCCTGACTTTC.

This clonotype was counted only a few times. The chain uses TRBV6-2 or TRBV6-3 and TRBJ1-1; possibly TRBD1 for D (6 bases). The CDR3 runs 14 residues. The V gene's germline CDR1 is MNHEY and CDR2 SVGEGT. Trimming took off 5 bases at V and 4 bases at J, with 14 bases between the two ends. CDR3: CASSRQVETTEAFF. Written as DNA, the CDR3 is TGTGCCAGCAGTCGACAGGTTGAGACCACTGAAGCTTTCTTT.

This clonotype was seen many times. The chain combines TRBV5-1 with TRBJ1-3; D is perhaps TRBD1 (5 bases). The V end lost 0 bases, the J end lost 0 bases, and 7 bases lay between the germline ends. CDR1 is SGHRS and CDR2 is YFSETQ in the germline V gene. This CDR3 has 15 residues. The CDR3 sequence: CASSLAQGSGNTIYF. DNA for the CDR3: TGCGCCAGCAGCTTGGCCCAGGGCTCTGGAAACACCATATATTTT.

The CDR3: CASQERGRPTEAFF. The CDR3 DNA reads as TGTGCCAGCCAGGAAAGGGGGCGTCCGACTGAAGCTTTCTTT. The rearrangement links TRBV7-2 to TRBJ1-1; 7 positions agree with TRBD1. In germline, CDR1 is SGHTA, CDR2 FQGNSA. V lost 8 bases and J lost 5; bases outside the gene matches: 11. The CDR3 covers 14 residues.

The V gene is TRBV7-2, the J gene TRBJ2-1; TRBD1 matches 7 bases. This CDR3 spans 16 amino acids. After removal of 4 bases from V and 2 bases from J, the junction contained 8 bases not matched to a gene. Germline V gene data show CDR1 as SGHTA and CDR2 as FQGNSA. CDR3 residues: CASSYPRQGAYNEQFF. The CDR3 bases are TGTGCCAGCAGCTACCCCCGGCAGGGGGCCTACAATGAGCAGTTCTTC.